A selection of T cell receptor beta chains follows, all from one sample in a study of beta chain features in type 1 diabetes. Here immunoSEQ multiplex PCR was the method, and the copy in TCRdb shows in-frame clones only, minus some. The table lists roughly 250,000 clones, 9.6% of them singletons. Sequenced input: naive CD4+ T cells from blood. These receptors all stem from a woman aged 18-29 years in good health. Both conserved end residues are part of each CDR3. D genes are given only for firm matches. For some rows the clone size is stated as once, few or many, or as a class when expanded; others skip it.

v_call	d_call	j_call	clone_size	cdr3_aa	cdr3_nt
TRBV7-9	NA	TRBJ1-1	few	CASSVYSLMNTEAFF	TGTGCCAGCAGCGTATACAGTTTGATGAACACTGAAGCTTTCTTT
TRBV5-1	TRBD1	TRBJ1-5	few	CASSLGTGSNQPQHF	TGCGCCAGCAGCTTGGGGACAGGCAGCAATCAGCCCCAGCATTTT
TRBV5-1	TRBD1	TRBJ2-2	NA	CASSWTGANTGELFF	TGCGCCAGCAGCTGGACAGGGGCGAACACCGGGGAGCTGTTTTTT
TRBV6-5	NA	TRBJ1-1	NA	CASRDLQWIIPEAFF	TGTGCCAGCAGGGATTTACAGTGGATAATCCCTGAAGCTTTCTTT
TRBV6-1	TRBD1	TRBJ1-1	NA	CASSERTGGNEAFF	TGTGCCAGCAGTGAGAGGACAGGGGGCAATGAAGCTTTCTTT
TRBV6-5	NA	TRBJ2-3	NA	CATTDSLADTQYF	TGTGCCACCACGGACAGCCTAGCAGATACGCAGTATTTT
TRBV27	TRBD2	TRBJ2-7	NA	CASSARLAGTYEQYF	TGTGCCAGCAGTGCCCGACTAGCGGGAACCTACGAGCAGTACTTC
TRBV6-5	NA	TRBJ1-2	once	CASSRSGTGYGYTF	TGTGCCAGCAGCCGATCAGGGACTGGCTATGGCTACACCTTC
TRBV19	TRBD2	TRBJ2-1	NA	CASSILTSAINEQFF	TGTGCCAGTAGTATACTGACTAGCGCTATTAATGAGCAGTTCTTC
TRBV19	NA	TRBJ2-3	few	CASSASAVVLTDTQYF	TGTGCCAGTAGTGCTTCAGCGGTGGTCCTCACAGATACGCAGTATTTT
TRBV5-1	NA	TRBJ1-5	NA	CASSLRGDSNQPQHF	TGCGCCAGCAGCTTGCGAGGCGATAGCAATCAGCCCCAGCATTTT
TRBV11-3	NA	TRBJ2-1	NA	CASSHPDSPNEQFF	TGTGCCAGCAGCCACCCCGACTCCCCCAATGAGCAGTTCTTC
TRBV18	TRBD1	TRBJ2-5	NA	CASSPYRGDETQYF	TGTGCCAGCTCACCCTACAGGGGTGATGAGACCCAGTACTTC
TRBV7-2	NA	TRBJ2-6	many	CASSLFVRTSGANVLTF	TGTGCCAGCAGCTTATTTGTCAGGACTTCTGGGGCCAACGTCCTGACTTTC
TRBV30	TRBD1	TRBJ1-2	few	CAWCQDRYNYGYTF	TGTGCCTGGTGTCAGGACAGGTACAACTATGGCTACACCTTC
TRBV4-1	TRBD2	TRBJ2-3	NA	CASSQEVRTSGTDTQYF	TGCGCCAGCAGCCAAGAGGTTAGGACTAGCGGCACAGATACGCAGTATTTT
TRBV5-1	TRBD1	TRBJ1-5	few	CASSLGTGVEPQHF	TGCGCCAGCAGCTTGGGGACAGGGGTTGAGCCCCAGCATTTT
TRBV5-5	NA	TRBJ2-6	few	CASSSLAGDVGGANVLTF	TGTGCCAGCAGCTCACTGGCGGGTGATGTCGGTGGGGCCAACGTCCTGACTTTC
TRBV29-1	NA	TRBJ1-5	few	CSVEGARDQPQHF	TGCAGCGTTGAAGGGGCGAGGGATCAGCCCCAGCATTTT
TRBV30	NA	TRBJ1-3	NA	CAWRVGAGNTIYF	TGTGCCTGGAGAGTCGGGGCTGGAAACACCATATATTTT
TRBV19	NA	TRBJ1-5	NA	CATRRGEQPQHF	TGTGCCACGCGAAGGGGTGAACAGCCCCAGCATTTT
TRBV30	TRBD1	TRBJ2-5	few	CAWSDRQGTGVETQYF	TGTGCCTGGAGCGATCGACAGGGCACAGGTGTGGAGACCCAGTACTTC
TRBV30	NA	TRBJ2-3	many	CAWSGGRRADTQYF	TGTGCCTGGAGTGGTGGAAGGCGGGCAGATACGCAGTATTTT
TRBV2	TRBD2	TRBJ2-7	NA	CASSERGGLAGVKRYEQYF	TGTGCCAGCAGTGAAAGAGGGGGACTAGCGGGAGTAAAGCGGTACGAGCAGTACTTC
TRBV6-4	NA	TRBJ2-3	NA	CASSDSSRGGADTQYF	TGTGCCAGCAGTGACTCGAGCAGGGGCGGCGCAGATACGCAGTATTTT
TRBV6-1	TRBD2	TRBJ2-7	few	CASSERTSGTYEQYF	TGTGCCAGCAGTGAGAGGACTAGCGGAACTTACGAGCAGTACTTC
TRBV9	NA	TRBJ1-1	few	CASSVVWGARNTEAFF	TGTGCCAGCAGCGTAGTTTGGGGAGCGAGAAACACTGAAGCTTTCTTT
TRBV5-1	NA	TRBJ2-1	few	CASSSQREQFF	TGCGCCAGCAGCTCCCAGCGTGAGCAGTTCTTC
TRBV7-2	TRBD2	TRBJ2-1	few	CASSPNLAGGASEQFF	TGTGCCAGCAGCCCGAATTTAGCGGGGGGAGCTAGTGAGCAGTTCTTC
TRBV4-1	TRBD2	TRBJ2-1	NA	CASSQGGTSGVSEQFF	TGCGCCAGCAGCCAAGGGGGAACTAGCGGGGTAAGTGAGCAGTTCTTC
TRBV2	NA	TRBJ1-6	few	CASGSTGFNSPLHF	TGTGCCAGCGGATCAACAGGGTTTAATTCACCCCTCCACTTT
TRBV5-1	NA	TRBJ2-7	few	CASSRGGTATLEQYF	TGCGCCAGCAGCCGGGGCGGGACCGCTACATTGGAGCAGTACTTC
TRBV5-1	TRBD2	TRBJ2-1	NA	CASSRDYYNEQFF	TGCGCCAGCAGCCGGGACTATTACAATGAGCAGTTCTTC
TRBV6-5	NA	TRBJ1-5	NA	CASSYGLSNQPQHF	TGTGCCAGCAGTTATGGGCTCAGCAATCAGCCCCAGCATTTT
TRBV5-6	TRBD2	TRBJ2-7	NA	CASSRSGSYEQYF	TGTGCCAGCAGCAGGAGCGGGAGCTACGAGCAGTACTTC
TRBV15	NA	TRBJ2-7	NA	CATSRDRGGQVYEQYF	TGTGCCACCAGCAGAGATCGGGGAGGTCAGGTCTACGAGCAGTACTTC
TRBV19	TRBD1	TRBJ2-1	few	CASSPGGDYNEQFF	TGTGCCAGTAGCCCAGGGGGCGACTACAATGAGCAGTTCTTC
TRBV30	TRBD2	TRBJ2-1	few	CAWAISGGANEQFF	TGTGCCTGGGCTATAAGCGGGGGGGCCAATGAGCAGTTCTTC
TRBV21-1	NA	TRBJ2-5	NA	CASSKGRGTETQYF	TGTGCCAGCAGCAAAGGCCGGGGAACAGAGACCCAGTACTTC
TRBV9	NA	TRBJ1-2	few	CASSVVTQVEGYGYTF	TGTGCCAGCAGCGTAGTTACTCAAGTGGAGGGTTATGGCTACACCTTC
TRBV7-8	TRBD1	TRBJ1-5	once	CASSFGDRFKYSNQPQHF	TGTGCCAGCAGCTTCGGGGACAGATTTAAATATAGCAATCAGCCCCAGCATTTT
TRBV6-5	TRBD1	TRBJ1-6	NA	CASSTTGQPYSPLHF	TGTGCCAGCAGTACCACGGGACAGCCCTATTCACCCCTCCACTTT
TRBV19	NA	TRBJ2-2	few	CASSREGSTNTGELFF	TGTGCCAGTAGTCGAGAGGGAAGCACGAACACCGGGGAGCTGTTTTTT
TRBV29-1	NA	TRBJ2-3	few	CSVVQSSTDTQYF	TGCAGCGTTGTACAGTCTAGCACAGATACGCAGTATTTT
TRBV5-6	NA	TRBJ1-2	NA	CASSLGRSGTNYGYTF	TGTGCCAGCAGCTTGGGCCGGAGCGGGACTAACTATGGCTACACCTTC